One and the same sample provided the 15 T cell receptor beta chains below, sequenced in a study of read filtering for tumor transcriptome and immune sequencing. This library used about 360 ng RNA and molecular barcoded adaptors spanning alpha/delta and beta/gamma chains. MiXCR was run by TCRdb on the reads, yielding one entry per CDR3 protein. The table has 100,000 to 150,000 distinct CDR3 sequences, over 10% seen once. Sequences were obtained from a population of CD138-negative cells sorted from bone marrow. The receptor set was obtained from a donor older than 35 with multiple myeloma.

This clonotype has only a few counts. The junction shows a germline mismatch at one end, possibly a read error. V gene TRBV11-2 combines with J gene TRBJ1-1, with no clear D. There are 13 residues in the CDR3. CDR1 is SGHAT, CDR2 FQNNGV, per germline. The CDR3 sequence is CASSLERYTEAFF. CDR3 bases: TGTGCTAGCAGCTTAGAACGGTACACTGAAGCTTTCTTT. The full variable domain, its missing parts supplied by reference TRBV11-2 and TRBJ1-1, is EAGVAQSPRYKIIEKRQSVAFWCNPISGHATLYWYQQILGQGPKLLIQFQNNGVVDDSQLPKDRFSAERLKGVDSTLKIQPAKLEDSAVYLCASSLERYTEAFFGQGTRLTVV.

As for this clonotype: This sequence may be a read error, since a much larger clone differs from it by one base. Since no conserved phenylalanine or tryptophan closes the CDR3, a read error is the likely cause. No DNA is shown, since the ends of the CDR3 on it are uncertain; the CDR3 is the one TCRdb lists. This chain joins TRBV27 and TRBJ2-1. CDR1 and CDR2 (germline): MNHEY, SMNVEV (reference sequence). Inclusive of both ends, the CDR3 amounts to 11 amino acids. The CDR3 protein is CASSLGNERFS.

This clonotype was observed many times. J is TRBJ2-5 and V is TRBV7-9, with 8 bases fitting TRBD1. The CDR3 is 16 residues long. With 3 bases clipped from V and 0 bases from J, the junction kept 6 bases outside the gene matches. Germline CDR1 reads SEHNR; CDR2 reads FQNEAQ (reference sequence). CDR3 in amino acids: CASSFSWTGYQETQYF. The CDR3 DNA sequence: TGTGCCAGCAGCTTTTCGTGGACAGGGTACCAAGAGACCCAGTACTTC.

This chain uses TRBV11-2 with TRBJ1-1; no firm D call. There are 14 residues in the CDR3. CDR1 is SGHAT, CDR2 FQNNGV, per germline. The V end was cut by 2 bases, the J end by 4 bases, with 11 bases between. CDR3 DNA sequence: TGTGCCAGCAGCTTAAGAGCCGGAGGCACTGAAGCTTTCTTT. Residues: CASSLRAGGTEAFF.

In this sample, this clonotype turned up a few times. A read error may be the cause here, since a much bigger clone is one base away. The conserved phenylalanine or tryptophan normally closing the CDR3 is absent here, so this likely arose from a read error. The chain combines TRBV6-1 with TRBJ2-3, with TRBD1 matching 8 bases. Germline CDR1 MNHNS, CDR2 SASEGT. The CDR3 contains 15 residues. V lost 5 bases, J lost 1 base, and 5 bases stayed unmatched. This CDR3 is CASSTTDRGTDTQYS. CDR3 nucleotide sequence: TGTGCCAGCAGTACGACGGACAGGGGCACAGATACGCAGTATTCT.

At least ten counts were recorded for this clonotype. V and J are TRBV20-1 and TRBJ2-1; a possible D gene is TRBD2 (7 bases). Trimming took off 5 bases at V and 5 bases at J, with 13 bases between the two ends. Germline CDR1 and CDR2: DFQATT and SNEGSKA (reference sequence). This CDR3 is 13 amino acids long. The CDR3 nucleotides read TGCAGTGCTCTCGCGGGGGCTCACAATGAGCAGTTCTTC. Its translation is CSALAGAHNEQFF.

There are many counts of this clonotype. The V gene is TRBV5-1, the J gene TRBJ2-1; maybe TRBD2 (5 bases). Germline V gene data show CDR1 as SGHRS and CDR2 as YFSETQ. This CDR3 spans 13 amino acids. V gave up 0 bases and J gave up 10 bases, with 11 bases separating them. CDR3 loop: CASSLGRDGEQFF. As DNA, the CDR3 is TGCGCCAGCAGCTTGGGACGGGATGGAGAGCAGTTCTTC.

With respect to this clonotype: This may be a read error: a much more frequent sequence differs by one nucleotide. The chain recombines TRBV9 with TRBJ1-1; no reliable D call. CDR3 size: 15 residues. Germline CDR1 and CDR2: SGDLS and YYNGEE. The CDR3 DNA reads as TGTGCCAGCAGCGTAGATGATCGATTCTCCACTGACGCTTTCTTT. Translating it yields CASSVDDRFSTDAFF.

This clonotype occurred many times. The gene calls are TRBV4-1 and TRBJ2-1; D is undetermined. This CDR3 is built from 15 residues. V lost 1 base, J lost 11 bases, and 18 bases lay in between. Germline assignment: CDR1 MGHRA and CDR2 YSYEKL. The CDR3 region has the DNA TGCGCCAGCAGCCAAGGTCTTGCTGAGTCAAGAAAGCAGTTCTTC. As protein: CASSQGLAESRKQFF.

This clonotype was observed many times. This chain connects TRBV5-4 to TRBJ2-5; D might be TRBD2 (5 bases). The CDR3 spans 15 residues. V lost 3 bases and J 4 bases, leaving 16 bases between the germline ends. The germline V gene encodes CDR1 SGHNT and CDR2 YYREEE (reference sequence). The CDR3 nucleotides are TGTGCCAGCAGCTCAGCAGTCGGGATTCGAGAGACCCAGTACTTC. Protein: CASSSAVGIRETQYF. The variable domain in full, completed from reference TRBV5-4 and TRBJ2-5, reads ETGVTQSPTHLIKTRGQQVTLRCSSQSGHNTVSWYQQALGQGPQFIFQYYREEENGRGNFPPRFSGLQFPNYSSELNVNALELDDSALYLCASSSAVGIRETQYFGPGTRLLVL.

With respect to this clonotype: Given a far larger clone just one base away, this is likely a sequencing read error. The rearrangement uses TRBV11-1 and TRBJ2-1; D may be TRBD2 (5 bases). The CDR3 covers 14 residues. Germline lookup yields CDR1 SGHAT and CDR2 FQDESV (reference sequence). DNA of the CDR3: TGTGCCAGCAGCCCCTCGAGGGCCTACAATGAGCGGTTCTTC. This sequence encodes CASSPSRAYNERFF.

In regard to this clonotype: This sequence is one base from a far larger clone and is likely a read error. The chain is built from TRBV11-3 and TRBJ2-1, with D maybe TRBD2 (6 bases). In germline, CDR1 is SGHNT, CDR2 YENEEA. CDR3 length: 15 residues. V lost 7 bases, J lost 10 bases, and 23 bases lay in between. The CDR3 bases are TGTGCCAGCACCGACAAGGGGACTGGCGGGGCGGAGCAGTTCTTC. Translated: CASTDKGTGGAEQFF.

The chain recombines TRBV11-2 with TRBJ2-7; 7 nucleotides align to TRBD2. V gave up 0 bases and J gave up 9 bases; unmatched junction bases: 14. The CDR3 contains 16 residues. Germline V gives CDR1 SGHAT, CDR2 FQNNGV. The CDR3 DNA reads TGTGCCAGCAGCTTAGAGAGGGCTAGCGGCCCGCTGGGGCAGTACTTC. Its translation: CASSLERASGPLGQYF.

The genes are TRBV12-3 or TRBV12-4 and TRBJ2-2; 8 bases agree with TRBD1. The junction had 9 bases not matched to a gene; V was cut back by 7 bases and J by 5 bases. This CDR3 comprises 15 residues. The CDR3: CASTPGQGQTGELFF. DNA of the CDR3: TGTGCCAGCACACCCGGACAGGGACAAACCGGGGAGCTGTTTTTT.

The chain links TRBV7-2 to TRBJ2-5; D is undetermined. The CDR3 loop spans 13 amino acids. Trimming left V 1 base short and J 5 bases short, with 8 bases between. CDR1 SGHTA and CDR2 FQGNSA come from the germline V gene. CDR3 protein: CASSLVPAETQYF. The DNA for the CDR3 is TGTGCCAGCAGCTTAGTTCCTGCTGAGACCCAGTACTTC. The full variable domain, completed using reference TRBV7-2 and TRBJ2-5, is GAGVSQSPSNKVTEKGKDVELRCDPISGHTALYWYRQSLGQGLEFLIYFQGNSAPDKSGLPSDRFSAERTGGSVSTLTIQRTQQEDSAVYLCASSLVPAETQYFGPGTRLLVL.